The subject of this entry is one T cell receptor beta chain. Its target is not known. The sample originates from a study of cytomegalovirus exposure and HLA in healthy donors. Study details: According to later analysis, the same platform produced the 120 or so validation and under 750 first-cohort repertoires. Study findings and constraints: The authors listed over 150 TCR beta chains as cytomegalovirus-associated. Whilst most TCR sequences proved rare, a subset of public TCRs occurred across many donors.

These donors were members of the roughly 120-subject validation cohort, a group separate from the roughly 670-subject first cohort. Repertoires were generated with immunoSEQ multiplex PCR, while TCRdb's copy carries only in-frame clones and drops some. The data show more than 50,000 clones, roughly 94% seen once. The V end was cut by 1 base, the J end by 3 bases, with 12 bases between. The CDR3 loop spans 15 amino acids. Per the germline V gene, CDR1 is SGHAT and CDR2 is FQNNGV. The sequenced sample was PBMCs. The V and J genes are TRBV11-2 and TRBJ1-2; TRBD1 might be the D (6 bases). This TCR came from a young man in good health and CMV-seronegative. CDR3 sequence: CASSLVPGVDYGYTF. The CDR3 nucleotides read TGTGCCAGCAGCTTAGTCCCAGGGGTGGACTATGGCTACACCTTC.